The T cell receptor (beta chain) described here comes from a study of shared clonotypes between healthy human individuals. Trimming removed 5 bases at V and 6 bases at J, with 10 bases between. Germline V lookup: CDR1 MNHNY, CDR2 SVGAGI (reference sequence). The CDR3 length is 12 residues. TCRdb's copy holds only in-frame clones and misses some; the assay was immunoSEQ multiplex PCR. Counted here are about 2.2 million clones, 85% to 95% occurring once; the ten biggest clones make up under 2%. Only CD45RO-negative cells positively selected for CCR7 counted as naive CD8 cells, so terminally differentiated effector memory CD45RA+ cells were excluded. This clone was seen a single time.

This receptor was identified in a man aged 18-30 years in good health. Some clones in this sample may be carry-over from other donors' samples. V is TRBV6-6 and J is TRBJ1-2; D gene ambiguous. The material sequenced was naive CD8+ T cells from PBMCs. CDR3 protein: CASSPPRDGYTF. The CDR3 region has the DNA TGTGCCAGCAGTCCCCCGCGGGATGGCTACACCTTC.